The 10 T cell receptor beta chains given below trace back to one sample, sequenced in a study of T cells expressing NK-cell markers. TCRdb reprocessed the 5' RACE reads and reports one entry per CDR3 protein, with no DNA. Its table records approximately 170,000 distinct CDR3 sequences. What was sequenced was blood T cells: a sorted CD56 or NKG2C T cell subset, CD4+ or CD8+ T cells, or bulk PBMC T cells (not recorded which). The receptor source for this set is a man aged 18-70 years in good health.

The chain uses TRBV13 and TRBJ1-2. This CDR3 is built from 17 residues. CDR1 is PRHDT and CDR2 is FYEKMQ in the germline V gene (reference sequence). CDR3 protein: CASSSRGTVQANYGYTF. The entire variable domain, with the rest obtained from reference TRBV13 and TRBJ1-2, is as follows: AAGVIQSPRHLIKEKRETATLKCYPIPRHDTVYWYQQGPGQDPQFLISFYEKMQSDKGSIPDRFSAQQFSDYHSELNMSSLELGDSALYFCASSSRGTVQANYGYTFGSGTRLTVV.

The genes are TRBV29-1 and TRBJ2-1; no DNA is available, so the TRBD2 call from TCRdb remains unchecked. The CDR3 sequence is 12 residues long. Germline V gene data show CDR1 as SQVTM and CDR2 as ANQGSEA. CDR3 amino acids: CSVDKEDVQQFF.

The V call is TRBV14, the J call TRBJ1-2; TCRdb selects TRBD1, and the lack of DNA leaves this call unchecked. The CDR3 runs to 15 residues. Germline lookup yields CDR1 SGHDN and CDR2 FVKESK. The CDR3 sequence is CASSQDRGLNYGYTF.

This chain connects TRBV7-9 to TRBJ2-5; TCRdb returns TRBD2, unconfirmable since there is no DNA. The germline CDR1 and CDR2 sequences are SEHNR and FQNEAQ (reference sequence). CDR3 length equals 14 residues. The CDR3: CASSSGTSIQTQYF.

The chain joins TRBV15 to TRBJ1-6. Germline CDR1 LNHNV, CDR2 YYDKDF (reference sequence). CDR3 length: 14 residues. CDR3 in amino acids: CATSVEIVDSPLHF.

The chain combines TRBV7-8 with TRBJ1-4; TCRdb gives TRBD1 as the D gene, but with no DNA this cannot be confirmed. Per the germline V gene, CDR1 is SGHVS and CDR2 is FQNEAQ. The CDR3 contains 17 residues. The CDR3 spells CASSLAVRGITNEKLFF.

The chain joins TRBV7-9 to TRBJ1-1; the D call of TRBD1 rests on TCRdb alone, since no DNA is present to check it. The CDR3 loop spans 17 amino acids. CDR1 is SEHNR and CDR2 is FQNEAQ in the germline V gene (reference sequence). The CDR3 here is CASSPLSPGWGNTEAFF.

The CDR3 sequence: CASSLVTSGETYEQYF. The chain links TRBV28 to TRBJ2-7; TCRdb designates TRBD2, a call that cannot be tested without DNA. Germline V gene data show CDR1 as MDHEN and CDR2 as SYDVKM. This CDR3 contains 16 residues. The whole variable domain, filled in from reference TRBV28 and TRBJ2-7, reads DVKVTQSSRYLVKRTGEKVFLECVQDMDHENMFWYRQDPGLGLRLIYFSYDVKMKEKGDIPEGYSVSREKKERFSLILESASTNQTSMYLCASSLVTSGETYEQYFGPGTRLTVT.

The CDR3 spells CSVGDRGRDGYTF. This sequence joins TRBV29-1 and TRBJ1-2; without DNA, the TCRdb call of TRBD1 cannot be checked. There are 13 residues in the CDR3. Germline CDR1 and CDR2: SQVTM and ANQGSEA.

The chain recombines TRBV7-9 with TRBJ1-5. The CDR3 runs 13 residues. The germline CDR1 and CDR2 sequences are SEHNR and FQNEAQ (reference sequence). The CDR3 is CASSIDSFQPQHF.